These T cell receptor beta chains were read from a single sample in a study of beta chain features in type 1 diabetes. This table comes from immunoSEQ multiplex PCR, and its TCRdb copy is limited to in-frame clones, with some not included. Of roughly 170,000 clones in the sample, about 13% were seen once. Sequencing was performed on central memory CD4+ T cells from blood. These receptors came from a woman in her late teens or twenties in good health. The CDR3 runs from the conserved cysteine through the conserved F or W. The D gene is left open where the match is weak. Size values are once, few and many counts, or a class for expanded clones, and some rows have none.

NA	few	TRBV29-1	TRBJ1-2	TGCAGCGTTGGACGGGACTACTATGGCTACACCTTC	CSVGRDYYGYTF
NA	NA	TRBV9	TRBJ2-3	TGTGCCAGCAGCAGGGACTGGAAATCCACAGATACGCAGTATTTT	CASSRDWKSTDTQYF
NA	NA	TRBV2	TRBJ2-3	TGTGCCAGATCTGCCGGGAGAAAGACAGATACGCAGTATTTT	CARSAGRKTDTQYF
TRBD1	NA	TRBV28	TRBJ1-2	TGTGCCAGCAGTGGCGGACAGGGAGGCTATGGCTACACCTTC	CASSGGQGGYGYTF
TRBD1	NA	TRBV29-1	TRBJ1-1	TGCAGCGTTGTGTTGTGGGACAGGGCCTTCACTGAAGCTTTCTTT	CSVVLWDRAFTEAFF
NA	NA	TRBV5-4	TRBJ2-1	TGCGCCAGCAGCCGCGGACTCCTAGGTAGTGAGCAGTTCTTC	CASSRGLLGSEQFF
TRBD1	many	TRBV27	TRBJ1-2	TGTGCCAGCAGTCCGAACAGGGGAAGGAACTATGGCTACACCTTC	CASSPNRGRNYGYTF
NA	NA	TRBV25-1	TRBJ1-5	TGTGCCAGCAGTAGAAGAGATAGCAATCAGCCCCAGCATTTT	CASSRRDSNQPQHF
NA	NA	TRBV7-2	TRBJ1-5	TGTGCCAGCAGCTTGGGGGAGGGTCAGCCCCAGCATTTT	CASSLGEGQPQHF
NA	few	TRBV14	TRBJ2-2	TGTGCCAGCAGCCAAGTCTCGGGGATCGGGGAGCTGTTTTTT	CASSQVSGIGELFF
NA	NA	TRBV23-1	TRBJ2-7	TGCGCCAGCAGTCAATACAACCTACAGGATTTCTACGAGCAGTACTTC	CASSQYNLQDFYEQYF
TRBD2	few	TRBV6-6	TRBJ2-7	TGTGCCAGCAGCCTACTAGCGGGAGATAGCGAGCAGTACTTC	CASSLLAGDSEQYF
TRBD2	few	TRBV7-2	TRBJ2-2	TGTGCCAGCAGCTTAACAGCGGGGGGGAACACCGGGGAGCTGTTTTTT	CASSLTAGGNTGELFF
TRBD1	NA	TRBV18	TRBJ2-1	TGTGCCAGCTCACTGGACAGGGTTCCCCCATCCAGTGAGCAGTTCTTC	CASSLDRVPPSSEQFF
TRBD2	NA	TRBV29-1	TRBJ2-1	TGCAGCGTTGAAGATCGACTAGCGGCTCTCAATGAGCAGTTCTTC	CSVEDRLAALNEQFF
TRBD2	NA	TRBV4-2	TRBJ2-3	TGTGCCAGCAGCCAAGATTGGGCTAGCGGGAGGGCCGTCGCAGATACGCAGTATTTT	CASSQDWASGRAVADTQYF
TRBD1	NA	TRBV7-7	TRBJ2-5	TGTGCTAGCAGCTCACGGACAGGGGATAAGACCCAGTACTTC	CASSSRTGDKTQYF
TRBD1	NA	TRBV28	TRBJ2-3	TGTGCCAGCAGCTCAGGGGGTACGCAGTATTTT	CASSSGGTQYF
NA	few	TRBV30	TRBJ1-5	TGTGCCTGGAGTCGGAGGGGCGCAGGCAATCAGCCCCAGCATTTT	CAWSRRGAGNQPQHF
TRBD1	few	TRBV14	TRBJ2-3	TGTGCCAGCAGCCCCCTCGGGACAGCCACAGATACGCAGTATTTT	CASSPLGTATDTQYF
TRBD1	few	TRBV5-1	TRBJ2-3	TGCGCCAGCAATATTCAGGGGGCCGGCACAGATACGCAGTATTTT	CASNIQGAGTDTQYF
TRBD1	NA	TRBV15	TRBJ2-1	TGTGCCACCAGCAGGGGGACAGGCCTAAACAATGAGCAGTTCTTC	CATSRGTGLNNEQFF
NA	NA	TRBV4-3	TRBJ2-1	TGCGCCAGCAGCCAAGCCCCTCATCAGGGGAGCTCCTACAATGAGCAGTTCTTC	CASSQAPHQGSSYNEQFF
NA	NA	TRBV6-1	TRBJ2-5	TGTGCCAGCACTCCCCTAGGGGGGGGCCGAGAGACCCAGTACTTC	CASTPLGGGRETQYF
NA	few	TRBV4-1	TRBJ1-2	TGCGCCAGCAGCCAAGAAAGAGGGAATGGCTACACCTTC	CASSQERGNGYTF
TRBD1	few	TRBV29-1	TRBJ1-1	TGCAGCGTTGATCTATTGGGACAGCGGAACACTGAAGCTTTCTTT	CSVDLLGQRNTEAFF
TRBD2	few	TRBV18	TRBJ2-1	TGTGCCAGCTCACCACCAGGACTAGCGTTTGATGAGCAGTTCTTC	CASSPPGLAFDEQFF
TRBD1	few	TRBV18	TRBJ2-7	TGTGCCAGCTCACCGGACAGGGCCTACGAGCAGTACTTC	CASSPDRAYEQYF
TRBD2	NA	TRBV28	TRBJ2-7	TGTGCCAGCAACTACGGAGGACTAGCAACCGAGCAGTACTTC	CASNYGGLATEQYF
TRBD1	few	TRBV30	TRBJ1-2	TGTGCCTGGAGTGTGGGACAGGGAGTAAGTGGCTACACCTTC	CAWSVGQGVSGYTF
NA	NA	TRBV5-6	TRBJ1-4	TGTGCCAGCAGCTTCGCAACTAATGAAAAACTGTTTTTT	CASSFATNEKLFF
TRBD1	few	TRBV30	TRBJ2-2	TGTGCCTGGAGGGAGACAGGGGGCGCGATGTCCGGGGAGCTGTTTTTT	CAWRETGGAMSGELFF
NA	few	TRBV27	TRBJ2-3	TGTGCCAGCACCTACGGTGGCAGGGCCACAGATACGCAGTATTTT	CASTYGGRATDTQYF
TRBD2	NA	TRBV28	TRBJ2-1	TGTGCCAGCAGTTTATGGGGGGGGGTATACAATGAGCAGTTCTTC	CASSLWGGVYNEQFF
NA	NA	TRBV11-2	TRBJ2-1	TGTGCCAGCAGCTTAGGACTCCTCAATGAGCAGTTCTTC	CASSLGLLNEQFF
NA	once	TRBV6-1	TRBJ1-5	TGTGCCAGCAGTGAAGAACGGAGAAGGAATAGCAATCAGCCCCAGCATTTT	CASSEERRRNSNQPQHF
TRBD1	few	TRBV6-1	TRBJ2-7	TGTGCCAGCAGTGAAATGGGACAGGGGGCTTACGAGCAGTACTTC	CASSEMGQGAYEQYF
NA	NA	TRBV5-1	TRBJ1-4	TGCGCCAGCAGCCGGGTAGTGGATGAAAAACTGTTTTTT	CASSRVVDEKLFF
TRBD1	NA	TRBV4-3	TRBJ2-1	TGCGCCAGCAGCCAAGAAGGGGACAGGGGGTTCAATGAGCAGTTCTTC	CASSQEGDRGFNEQFF
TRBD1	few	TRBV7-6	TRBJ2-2	TGTGCCAGCAGCGTCCGACAGGGGGCTGGCACCGGGGAGCTGTTTTTT	CASSVRQGAGTGELFF
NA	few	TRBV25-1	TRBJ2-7	TGTGCCAGCACGGTTAAAGAGACTCAGTACTTC	CASTVKETQYF
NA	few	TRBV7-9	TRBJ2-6	TGTGCCAGCAGCACTGACAGGTCTGGGGCCAACGTCCTGACTTTC	CASSTDRSGANVLTF
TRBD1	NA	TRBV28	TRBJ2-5	TGTGCCAGCAGTAACCGCAGGGGGCAAGAGACCCAGTACTTC	CASSNRRGQETQYF
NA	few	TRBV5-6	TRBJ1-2	TGTGCCAGCGGACAGCCCTATGGCTACACCTTC	CASGQPYGYTF
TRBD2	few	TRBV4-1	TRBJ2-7	TGCGCCAGCAGCCAAGCCGGCGGGAGAGTCTACGAGCAGTACTTC	CASSQAGGRVYEQYF
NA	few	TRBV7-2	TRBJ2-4	TGTGCCAGCAGCTTAGTTCCATCGGACATTCAGTACTTC	CASSLVPSDIQYF